This TCR beta chain was obtained from a study of cytomegalovirus exposure and HLA in healthy donors (dated by TCRdb to 2017 to 2019). Notes on the research overall: An earlier analysis of approximately 640 of the donors reported 276 Gb of sequence data and approximately 110 million unique TCR beta sequences from approximately 180 million T cells. Across approximately 400 genotyped donors of the cohort, an average of approximately 200,000 unique TCR beta nucleotide sequences per donor were sequenced, and roughly 18% of those sequences were non-productive. Alongside the repertoire data, information on donor age, sex, ethnicity and CMV serostatus was compiled. An early release covering around 630 HLA-typed donors comprised 300 to 350 gigabases of sequencing data and tens of millions of unique TCR sequences. In a later genetic analysis, genome-wide SNP genotypes for about three fifths of the 666 donors were used, and that subset was treated as a discovery cohort. A later analysis re-analyzed previously published TCR beta repertoires from hundreds of donors and added high-resolution HLA genotyping to study TCR occurrence patterns. Class I and class II HLA loci were covered by the typing at four-digit resolution. To predict cytomegalovirus infection status, the study combined high-throughput TCR immunosequencing, statistical association of individual TCRs with disease status, and machine learning. An earlier analysis of about 620 of the donors applied high-throughput TCR beta sequencing to assess whether each TCR beta V gene segment acted as functional or pseudogenic. The study aimed to test whether signatures of past pathogen exposure could be identified by cataloging public T cell receptors. Typing coverage differed by locus: A, B, C, DRB1 and DQB1 were typed in roughly 620-630 donors, DQA1 in about 500, DPA1 in approximately 610, and DPB1 in approximately 450. Roughly 5 DR-DQ haplotypes were treated as single units for association and clustering because of strong linkage in the cohort. Every repertoire in the discovery cohort had been generated on one and the same sequencing platform. Of the 300 to 450 genotyped donors, approximately 80% fell in the genetic ancestry cluster associated with self-reported Caucasian donors. Along with the roughly 700-subject first cohort, a separate validation cohort of more than 90 different subjects was used. In the later analysis, no new phenotypic data were used to find candidate immune exposures; instead, reliance was placed on TCR beta sequences and their occurrence across donors. The T cell repertoires of under 700 subjects were profiled by immunosequencing and related to cytomegalovirus serostatus.

V gives up 0 bases and J gives up 4 bases, and the segment between their germline ends measures 12 bases. Including cysteine and phenylalanine, the CDR3 has 15 amino acids. Only the CDR3 region is kept as DNA, spanning 45 bases read in frame from base 1. CDR1 and CDR2, per the germline V gene, are MNHEY and SVGAGI. The cohort consisted of approximately 670 healthy bone marrow donors. Cohort members were all nominally healthy when sampled, although unrecorded immune exposures were likely present. The donor tested CMV seronegative and was one of the 352 seronegative cohort members. A peripheral blood sample was collected from each donor, and TCR beta sequencing was performed on peripheral blood mononuclear cells. Genomic DNA was extracted from the blood cell samples with the Qiagen DNeasy Blood Extraction Kit. The library was obtained by the immunoSEQ multiplex PCR assay. For the multiplex PCR, a mixture combining 60 forward primers for TCR Vbeta segments and 13 reverse primers for TCR Jbeta segments was used. A multiplex PCR assay on genomic DNA amplified the CDR3 region of rearranged TCR beta genes. Amplified TCR beta libraries were sequenced as 87-base-pair reads on the Illumina HiSeq System. Regarding the original processing steps: A later analysis tallied around 80 million unique TCR beta chains across the approximately 670 repertoires, and approximately 9.9 million of those chains were shared by two or more donors. To remove PCR and sequencing errors, raw reads were error-corrected and collapsed into unique sequences using a nearest-neighbor algorithm that merged closely related sequences. CDR3 sequences were aligned to IMGT reference sequences to assign V, D and J gene segments. For a sequence to be retained, a match of at least six nucleotides to both a V gene segment and a J gene segment was required. Rearrangements were classified as productive when the CDR3 lacked stop codons and remained in frame with V and J, and all other rearrangements were classified as non-productive. Following IMGT convention, CDR3 was defined as the stretch from the second conserved V-encoded cysteine up to the conserved J-encoded phenylalanine. Sequences without an unambiguous match to a single V gene segment were excluded from the earlier analysis of approximately 560 of the donors. An earlier analysis of 587 of the donors classified V segments as functional when productive rearrangements were above 56.7% and as segregating when the standard deviation between donors was above 5%. A statistical classification framework was built to diagnose cytomegalovirus status from the catalog of TCR beta chain sequences. In a later analysis, TCR nucleotide sequences were compared against IMGT/GENE-DB human TR gene sequences so that V and J genes could be assigned. Using the TCRdist pipeline, a later analysis assigned CDR3 sequences along with most-parsimonious VDJ recombination scenarios. In a later analysis, each TCR beta chain was defined by its CDR3 amino acid sequence together with its V-gene family, and reads without a unique V-gene family were excluded. A later analysis removed several hundred highly shared, low-generation-probability nucleotide sequences to deal with suspected cross-contamination and a sequencing artifact. For each public chain, a later analysis derived a clonal expansion index from normalized ranks of inferred template counts within each repertoire. In a later analysis, generation probabilities were computed using a VDJ recombination model fitted to out-of-frame rearrangements, and the results were checked against IGoR. In a later analysis, hypergeometric tests were used to score TCR-TCR, TCR-HLA and TCR-CMV co-occurrence, with a repertoire-size bias correction applied to TCR pairs. To estimate false discovery rates, a later analysis permuted the HLA or CMV assignments 20 times. In a later analysis, co-occurring TCRs were grouped using DBSCAN, and TCRdist sequence similarity was added for clustering within HLA-allele-positive subsets. Repertoires with fewer than 30,000 or more than 120,000 public chains, plus five repertoires with anomalous nucleotide sharing, were excluded from co-occurrence clustering. TCRdb limited this immuneACCESS table to in-frame rearrangements with V and J called. A share of clones is missing; checked studies link under half to unresolved V genes, and the rest is unexplained. V and J calls and clone size follow that table, whereas D and trimming were derived from the DNA. In all, the sample holds about 110,000 clones, and around 75% of those were seen once. The ten largest clones add up to approximately 0.9% of the sample.

With regard to this clone: Its recognized antigen is unknown. Per-base quality was not reported, and no clone a single base away is much larger than it.

The paper as a whole reports these results and caveats: Roughly uniform sequencing depth across donors was assumed in presence/absence analyses, although this assumption may not hold. In an earlier analysis of around 600 of the donors, most TCR beta V segments appeared in productive rearrangements about 90% or about 30% of the time, broadly matching IMGT annotations. Because HLA typing was missing for some donors at each locus, association tests included only the typed subset. A later analysis reported that several top co-occurrence clusters appeared linked to parvovirus B19, influenza, CMV and Epstein-Barr virus. Strong co-occurrence of HLA alleles, especially DR and DQ, made assigning TCR associations to individual alleles difficult. In a later analysis, about 17,000 TCR beta sequences were associated with specific HLA alleles at a false discovery rate of 0.05. A further reported finding was that TCR beta sequences accurately predicted the HLA-A and HLA-B alleles for most subjects in the first cohort. In vitro tests confirmed that a few of the cytomegalovirus-associated TCR beta chains recognize cytomegalovirus antigens. CMV serostatus was the only immune exposure information available for the cohort. In a later analysis, most CMV-associated TCR beta chains were found to appear HLA-restricted, with HLA associations seemingly driven largely by CMV exposure. The study listed approximately 160 TCR beta chains as associated with cytomegalovirus. Some IMGT-functional V segments, including TRBV6-2 and TRBV6-3, could not be distinguished by the 87-base-pair reads and were therefore excluded. Most TCR sequences were observed very rarely across donors, whereas some public TCRs were present in many individuals. A cluster of highly shared sequence variants was judged likely to be a technical artifact of the sequencing pipeline. V-gene and J-gene trimming of TCR beta chains was associated with a missense DCLRE1C variant in a later genetic analysis, and the association was replicated in an independent cohort. This cohort had only TCR beta chains sequenced, and the lack of alpha or paired-chain data limited which features could be detected. Linkage disequilibrium might explain the correlated functional status among segregating V segments, but an unknown experimental factor could not be ruled out. Because counts were too low, about 15 rarely observed V segments, including chromosome 9 orphons, were left out of the earlier analysis of about 500 of the donors. The classifier was reported to diagnose cytomegalovirus status with high specificity and sensitivity in both the original and validation cohorts. In a later analysis, the rate of TCR association differed among HLA loci, with DRB1 alleles having the most associated TCRs and HLA-C alleles having the fewest. Compared with the approximately 600-donor mean, donors in an Asian-associated ancestry cluster had fewer N-insertions in productive TCRs, according to a later genetic analysis. According to the authors, the approach could potentially be generalized to other disease states and immunological phenotypes. In a later analysis, HLA-associated TCR beta chains were found to be more clonally expanded and to have lower generation probabilities than equally common non-associated chains.

Sequencing input: PBMCs. The chain joins TRBV6-5 to TRBJ1-1; TRBD1 is perhaps the D gene, given 6 matching bases. The clonotype was recovered from a woman in her 30s in good health and CMV-seronegative. The CDR3 loop reads CASSYSRQASTEAFF. The nucleotides are TGTGCCAGCAGTTACTCGAGACAGGCGAGCACTGAAGCTTTCTTT.